Each of the 15 T cell receptor beta chains below was sequenced from the same sample in a study of T cell responses to AZD1222 COVID-19 vaccine. Generated by immunoSEQ multiplex PCR, the TCRdb table keeps only in-frame clones and is missing some. The sample shows 45,000 to 55,000 clones, roughly 80% of them seen only once. The specimen was peripheral blood, collected on day 0 of AZD1222 vaccination. The receptors were gathered from an adult in good health.

V usage is TRBV21-1 and J usage is TRBJ1-1; TRBD1 is taken as the D call from the table, unchecked against the DNA. TRBV21-1 is reported as a pseudogene. The CDR3 has 15 residues. DNA of the CDR3: TGTGCCAGCAGCATCCTGGACAGGGCGGACACTGAAGCTTTCTTT. This gives the protein CASSILDRADTEAFF.

V is TRBV30 and J is TRBJ2-4; D is possibly TRBD1 or TRBD2 (5 bases each). V was cut by 3 bases and J by 7 bases, with 19 bases left in between. CDR3 length: 15 residues. Germline loops: CDR1 GTSNPN, CDR2 SVGIG (reference sequence). The DNA for the CDR3 is TGTGCCTGGAGACCCTTGAGAGGGGCCTTGAACATTCAGTACTTC. Its translation: CAWRPLRGALNIQYF.

The chain uses TRBV6-4 and TRBJ1-3; D gene unclear. CDR1 is MRHNA, CDR2 SNTAGT, per germline. The CDR3 covers 12 residues. Between the trimmed V and J ends, which lost 8 bases and 2 bases, there was a span of 7 bases. The CDR3 reads CASRVAGNTIYF. Here the CDR3 DNA reads TGTGCCAGCCGGGTAGCTGGAAACACCATATATTTT.

The chain carries TRBV19 and TRBJ1-5; the D is unclear. CDR1 LNHDA and CDR2 SQIVND come from the germline V gene (reference sequence). V was clipped by 4 bases and J by 3 bases, with 10 bases between them. CDR3 size: 14 residues. The CDR3 DNA follows: TGTGCCAGTAGTACACCAGAGGCCAATCAGCCCCAGCATTTT. Its protein product is CASSTPEANQPQHF.

This clone was seen a single time. The chain couples TRBV4-3 to TRBJ1-1; D gene ambiguous. Trimming removed 1 base from V and 1 base from J, with 7 bases in between. In germline, CDR1 is LGHNA, CDR2 YSLEER. The CDR3 is 14 residues long. CDR3 DNA sequence: TGCGCCAGCAGCCAAGGCCCAGCGAACACTGAAGCTTTCTTT. It translates to CASSQGPANTEAFF.

This clone was observed a few times. The genes are TRBV6-5 and TRBJ1-5; 8 nucleotides line up with TRBD1. The V segment lost 6 bases and the J segment 0 bases; nucleotides outside the gene matches: 4. CDR3 length equals 15 residues. Germline loops: CDR1 MNHEY, CDR2 SVGAGI. CDR3 nucleotide sequence: TGTGCCAGCAGGGAGACAGGGGATAGCAATCAGCCCCAGCATTTT. Translated, it gives CASRETGDSNQPQHF.

By share of the sample, this clone is medium-sized. This chain connects TRBV11-3 to TRBJ1-1; D not certain. Trimming took 5 bases from V and 2 from J, leaving 18 bases between them. Germline CDR1 is SGHNT and CDR2 is YENEEA. The CDR3 extends over 16 amino acids. CDR3 bases: TGTGCCAGCAGCCACGAAGGAACCGGGGTTAACACTGAAGCTTTCTTT. Its protein is CASSHEGTGVNTEAFF.

This chain joins TRBV5-4 and TRBJ1-3; D is unclear. The CDR3 runs 16 residues. V was shortened by 1 base and J by 0 bases, with 11 bases between the two germline ends. Germline CDR1 SGHNT, CDR2 YYREEE (reference sequence). The CDR3 protein is CASSLFLGHSGNTIYF. CDR3 sequence (DNA): TGTGCCAGCAGCTTGTTTCTCGGTCACTCTGGAAACACCATATATTTT.

This clone was recorded only once. This rearrangement joins TRBV11-2 to TRBJ2-7; D is unclear. Germline V gene lookup returns CDR1 SGHAT and CDR2 FQNNGV. The CDR3 totals 12 residues. The V end was cut by 2 bases, the J end by 0 bases, with 2 bases between. CDR3 DNA sequence: TGTGCCAGCAGCTTAACCTCCTACGAGCAGTACTTC. It yields the protein CASSLTSYEQYF.

This sequence joins TRBV7-2 and TRBJ1-2, with no clear D. The CDR3 runs to 14 residues. Germline CDR1 and CDR2: SGHTA and FQGNSA. The V end was cut by 6 bases, the J end by 8 bases, with 19 bases between. The CDR3 sequence is CASRGEGGLVGYTF. CDR3 nucleotides: TGTGCCAGCAGGGGTGAGGGAGGACTGGTCGGCTACACCTTC. The full variable domain, rest sourced from reference TRBV7-2 and TRBJ1-2, is GAGVSQSPSNKVTEKGKDVELRCDPISGHTALYWYRQSLGQGLEFLIYFQGNSAPDKSGLPSDRFSAERTGGSVSTLTIQRTQQEDSAVYLCASRGEGGLVGYTFGSGTRLTVV.

The chain has TRBV12-3 or TRBV12-4 and TRBJ2-1; D is ambiguous. This CDR3 is 13 amino acids long. V was pared by 5 bases and J by 9 bases, with 14 bases between. DNA of the CDR3: TGTGCCAGCAGTCCACCACAGAGGAGTGAGCAGTTCTTC. Translating gives CASSPPQRSEQFF.

The V gene is TRBV6-2 or TRBV6-3, the J gene TRBJ2-7; maybe TRBD1 (5 bases). The germline CDR1 and CDR2 sequences are MNHEY and SVGEGT. The germline V and J ends were trimmed by 2 bases and 1 base, with 12 bases remaining between them. The length of the CDR3 is 15 residues. This chain's CDR3 is CASSYSRARSYEQYF. DNA of the CDR3: TGTGCCAGCAGTTACAGCAGGGCCCGTTCCTACGAGCAGTACTTC.

V is TRBV7-9 and J is TRBJ1-3, with 7 nucleotides matching TRBD1. V lost 1 base, J lost 3 bases, and 15 bases stayed unmatched. Germline loops: CDR1 SEHNR, CDR2 FQNEAQ (reference sequence). CDR3 size: 19 residues. CDR3 in amino acids: CASSLGSGDSRLSGNTIYF. The DNA for the CDR3 is TGTGCCAGCAGCTTAGGTTCCGGGGACAGCCGTCTAAGTGGAAACACCATATATTTT.

This clone was counted only a few times. J is TRBJ1-3 and V is TRBV2, with 7 bases that match TRBD1. The J segment lost 8 bases and the V segment lost 4 bases, leaving 5 bases of the junction unmatched. The germline CDR1 and CDR2 sequences are SNHLY and FYNNEI. This CDR3 has 13 amino acids. The CDR3: CASSGTGSYTIYF. The DNA of the CDR3 is TGTGCCAGCAGTGGGACAGGTTCCTACACCATATATTTT.

The V and J genes are TRBV29-1 and TRBJ1-3; weak D call: TRBD1 (6 bases). Trimming took off 6 bases at V and 5 bases at J, with 17 bases between the two ends. The CDR3 loop spans 14 amino acids. CDR1 and CDR2 from the germline V gene are SQVTM and ANQGSEA. The CDR3 loop reads CSVATTGGRNTIYF. DNA of the CDR3: TGCAGCGTCGCAACGACAGGCGGGAGAAACACCATATATTTT.